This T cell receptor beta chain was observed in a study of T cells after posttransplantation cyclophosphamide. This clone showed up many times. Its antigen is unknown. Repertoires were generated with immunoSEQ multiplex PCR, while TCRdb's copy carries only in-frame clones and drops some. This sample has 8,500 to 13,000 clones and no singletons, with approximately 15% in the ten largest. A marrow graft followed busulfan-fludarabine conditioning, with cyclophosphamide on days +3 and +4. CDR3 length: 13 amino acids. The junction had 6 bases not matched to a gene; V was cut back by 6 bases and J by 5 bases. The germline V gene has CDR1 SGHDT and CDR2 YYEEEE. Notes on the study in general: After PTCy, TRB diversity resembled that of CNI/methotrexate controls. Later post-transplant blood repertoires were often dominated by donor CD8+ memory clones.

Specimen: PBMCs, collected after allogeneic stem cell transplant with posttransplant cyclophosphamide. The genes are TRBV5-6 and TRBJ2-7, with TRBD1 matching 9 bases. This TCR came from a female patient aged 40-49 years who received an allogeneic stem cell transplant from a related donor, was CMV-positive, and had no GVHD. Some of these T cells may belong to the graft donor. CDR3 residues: CASTPGQGDEQYF. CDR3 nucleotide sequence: TGTGCCAGCACTCCGGGACAGGGTGACGAGCAGTACTTC.